The 5 T cell receptor beta chains reported below all come from one sample, sequenced in a study of T cells in Graves' hyperthyroidism and ophthalmopathy. The source material, RNA transcripts, was used to amplify TCR beta CDR3 regions. An initial round of RT-PCR targeting the TCR CDR3 relied on the HTBI primer set. Using its own MiXCR run on the multiplex PCR reads, TCRdb lists one record per CDR3 protein. This table has 500,000 to 600,000 distinct CDR3 sequences, around 46% appearing once. The sample was peripheral blood or thyroid tissue (not recorded which). Receptors originate from a woman between 18 and 29 years old with Graves' hyperthyroidism.

The rearrangement joins TRBV7-9 to TRBJ2-7; 8 nucleotides line up with TRBD2. The CDR3 consists of 15 residues. Trimming at V came to 0 bases and at J to 2 bases, leaving 3 bases not matched to a gene. Germline CDR1 reads SEHNR; CDR2 reads FQNEAQ (reference sequence). As DNA, the CDR3 is TGTGCCAGCAGCTTAGCGTTGGGACTAGCCTACGAGCAGTACTTC. It specifies CASSLALGLAYEQYF.

This chain uses TRBV7-9 with TRBJ1-1; D not resolved. Deletions cut 5 bases from V and 0 bases from J, with 13 bases between. Per the germline V gene, CDR1 is SEHNR and CDR2 is FQNEAQ (reference sequence). This CDR3 contains 15 residues. DNA of the CDR3: TGTGCCAGCAGCGTTGAAGCGACTGTGAACACTGAAGCTTTCTTT. Translated: CASSVEATVNTEAFF.

This sequence joins TRBV7-9 and TRBJ2-7, with 9 positions matching TRBD1. V gave up 5 bases and J gave up 4 bases; unmatched junction bases: 9. Germline V gene data show CDR1 as SEHNR and CDR2 as FQNEAQ (reference sequence). The CDR3 is 15 residues long. This CDR3 is CASSEGTGSIYEQYF. The DNA for the CDR3 is TGTGCCAGCAGCGAAGGGACAGGGAGTATTTACGAGCAGTACTTC.

In regard to this clonotype: A much bigger clone sits one base away, suggesting this may be a read error. The chain carries TRBV12-3 or TRBV12-4 and TRBJ2-7; D is ambiguous. The CDR3 contains 15 residues. CDR3 protein: CATSPRPLVGYEQYF. In DNA, the CDR3 is TGTGCCACCAGTCCCCGACCCCTGGTGGGCTACGAGCAGTACTTC.

This clonotype was seen ten or more times. The rearrangement links TRBV4-3 to TRBJ2-6, with TRBD1 matching 9 bases. From germline, CDR1 is LGHNA and CDR2 YSLEER. This CDR3 has 17 amino acids. The trim removed 4 bases at V and 4 bases at J, leaving 8 bases unmatched. CDR3 residues: CASSPGTGYSGANVLTF. The CDR3 DNA sequence: TGCGCCAGCAGCCCAGGGACAGGGTATTCAGGGGCCAACGTCCTGACTTTC.